The 22 T cell receptor beta chains below were found in one sample sequenced in a study of OX40 agonist ivuxolimab in advanced cancers. Method: immunoSEQ multiplex PCR; TCRdb's copy keeps in-frame clones and lacks some. The top ten hold roughly 0.67% of the sample, which has tens of thousands of clones, around 90% seen once. The sequencing here drew on CD4+ or CD8+ T cells sorted from blood, taken in a trial of the OX40 agonist ivuxolimab. The source is an adult with an advanced solid tumor such as melanoma, head and neck, liver or kidney cancer.

The rearrangement uses TRBV29-1 and TRBJ1-2; TRBD1 aligns across 10 bases. The ends lost 6 bases at V and 6 bases at J; junction bases unmatched: 1. Germline-derived CDR1 and CDR2 are SQVTM and ANQGSEA. The CDR3 consists of 11 residues. The CDR3 DNA reads TGCAGCGTCGGACAGGGGGATGGCTACACCTTC. Translated, it gives CSVGQGDGYTF.

This chain uses TRBV28 with TRBJ1-1, with D unresolved. The CDR3 covers 15 residues. The germline gives CDR1 MDHEN, CDR2 SYDVKM. Trimming stripped 4 bases from V and 6 bases from J, with 18 bases between. The CDR3 nucleotides are TGTGCCAGCAGTTCCCCCCGACCCTCTATTCCTGAAGCTTTCTTT. It translates to CASSSPRPSIPEAFF.

The V and J genes are TRBV5-1 and TRBJ2-1; perhaps TRBD1 as D (5 bases). Germline lookup yields CDR1 SGHRS and CDR2 YFSETQ. V gave up 3 bases and J gave up 5 bases, with 12 bases separating them. The CDR3 has 14 residues. For the CDR3, the DNA is TGCGCCAGCAGCTCAGGGTTTTCCCACAATGAGCAGTTCTTC. It yields the protein CASSSGFSHNEQFF.

The chain is built from TRBV7-9 and TRBJ2-6; tentatively, D is TRBD2 (5 bases). Germline CDR1 reads SEHNR; CDR2 reads FQNEAQ (reference sequence). V was clipped by 0 bases and J by 4 bases, with 10 bases between them. The CDR3 spans 16 residues. The CDR3 sequence: CASSLAGVAGANVLTF. The CDR3 DNA reads TGTGCCAGCAGCTTAGCCGGGGTGGCGGGGGCCAACGTCCTGACTTTC. Full variable domain (remainder filled in from reference TRBV7-9 and TRBJ2-6): DTGVSQNPRHKITKRGQNVTFRCDPISEHNRLYWYRQTLGQGPEFLTYFQNEAQLEKSRLLSDRFSAERPKGSFSTLEIQRTEQGDSAMYLCASSLAGVAGANVLTFGAGSRLTVL.

This clone has only one observation. The chain joins TRBV9 to TRBJ2-5; unclear D gene. This CDR3 region has 14 residues. The germline V gene encodes CDR1 SGDLS and CDR2 YYNGEE. Trimming removed 0 bases from V and 3 bases from J, with 9 bases in between. The CDR3 DNA sequence: TGTGCCAGCAGCGTAGGGCCTCGTAAAGAGACCCAGTACTTC. Protein sequence: CASSVGPRKETQYF.

This clone has only one observation. The rearrangement uses TRBV5-1 and TRBJ1-5; 10 nucleotides match TRBD1. CDR3 length equals 16 residues. The germline gives CDR1 SGHRS, CDR2 YFSETQ. The J segment lost 2 bases and the V segment lost 4 bases, leaving 6 bases of the junction unmatched. The CDR3 sequence: CASSLSGTGGNQPQHF. The CDR3 DNA is TGCGCCAGCAGCCTCTCCGGGACAGGGGGCAATCAGCCCCAGCATTTT.

The chain has TRBV30 and TRBJ2-3; 7 positions match TRBD1. J gave up 0 bases and V 0 bases, and 12 bases lay outside the gene matches. Germline V gene lookup returns CDR1 GTSNPN and CDR2 SVGIG (reference sequence). CDR3 size: 18 residues. This CDR3 reads CAWSVGGRAVGSTDTQYF. Here the CDR3 DNA reads TGTGCCTGGAGTGTAGGGGGCCGGGCCGTAGGAAGCACAGATACGCAGTATTTT. Filled out from reference TRBV30 and TRBJ2-3, the complete variable domain reads SQTIHQWPATLVQPVGSPLSLECTVEGTSNPNLYWYRQAAGRGLQLLFYSVGIGQISSEVPQNLSASRPQDRQFILSSKKLLLSDSGFYLCAWSVGGRAVGSTDTQYFGPGTRLTVL.

The chain joins TRBV6-1 to TRBJ2-1, with a weak D call TRBD1 (6 bases). Germline CDR1 and CDR2: MNHNS and SASEGT. V lost 11 bases, J lost 4 bases, and 15 bases lay in between. CDR3 length: 13 amino acids. This CDR3 is CALTGTPYNEQFF. CDR3 sequence (DNA): TGTGCCTTAACCGGGACACCATACAATGAGCAGTTCTTC.

The chain recombines TRBV2 with TRBJ1-5; D ambiguous. Germline V CDR1 and CDR2: SNHLY, FYNNEI. This CDR3 spans 15 amino acids. Deletions cut 2 bases from V and 7 bases from J, with 15 bases between. The CDR3 bases are TGTGCCAGCAGTGAACGCGCCGCCTTCAGGCAGCCCCAGCATTTT. Amino acid sequence: CASSERAAFRQPQHF.

V usage is TRBV7-9 and J usage is TRBJ2-7; 9 nucleotides match TRBD1. This CDR3 has 16 amino acids. In germline, CDR1 is SEHNR, CDR2 FQNEAQ (reference sequence). Losses at the gene ends were 5 bases for V and 0 bases for J; bases not matched to a gene: 8. CDR3 DNA sequence: TGTGCCAGCAGCCAAGAGGACAGGGGAAACTCCTACGAGCAGTACTTC. Residues: CASSQEDRGNSYEQYF.

The CDR3 sequence: CASSLRWATGNTIYF. CDR3 bases: TGTGCCAGCAGCTTGCGGTGGGCTACTGGAAACACCATATATTTT. This chain uses TRBV5-5 with TRBJ1-3; no definite D call. Per germline, CDR1 SGHKS and CDR2 YYEKEE (reference sequence). The CDR3 length is 15 residues. V dropped 1 base and J dropped 2 bases, with 10 bases sitting between them.

This clone has only a few counts. The chain uses TRBV9 and TRBJ1-1, with D perhaps matching TRBD1 (5 bases). Trimming left V 4 bases short and J 4 bases short, with 17 bases between. Germline CDR1 SGDLS, CDR2 YYNGEE. The CDR3 length is 15 residues. The CDR3 DNA reads TGTGCCAGCAGCATACAAGGGGAAGTTAGCACTGAAGCTTTCTTT. Translating it yields CASSIQGEVSTEAFF.

This chain links TRBV5-1 with TRBJ1-6; 8 bases agree with TRBD1. CDR1 and CDR2 from the germline V gene are SGHRS and YFSETQ. Unmatched junction bases numbered 7, after V lost 1 base and J lost 4 bases. This CDR3 region has 17 residues. CDR3 loop: CASSLTQGGFYNSPLHF. The CDR3, as DNA: TGCGCCAGCAGCTTGACACAGGGGGGATTTTATAATTCACCCCTCCACTTT.

V and J are TRBV7-3 and TRBJ1-1, with D unresolved. The CDR3 is 13 residues long. Germline V CDR1 and CDR2: SGHTA, FQGTGA. V lost 2 bases and J lost 5, with 9 bases in between. CDR3 region: CASSLGKGTEAFF. CDR3 bases: TGTGCCAGCAGCTTAGGTAAGGGAACTGAAGCTTTCTTT.

In nucleotides, the CDR3 is TGTGCCAGCAGTTACCTGACAGGGTTACGCACCGGGGAGCTGTTTTTT. This codes for CASSYLTGLRTGELFF. V gene TRBV6-5 combines with J gene TRBJ2-2; 7 bases are shared with TRBD1. The CDR3 spans 16 residues. V was pared by 2 bases and J by 4 bases, with 7 bases of the junction left unmatched. Germline loops: CDR1 MNHEY, CDR2 SVGAGI.

The chain couples TRBV27 to TRBJ2-7, with 7 bases lining up with TRBD2. This CDR3 contains 14 residues. Germline V gene lookup returns CDR1 MNHEY and CDR2 SMNVEV (reference sequence). Trimming at V came to 5 bases and at J to 7 bases, leaving 11 bases not matched to a gene. In nucleotides, the CDR3 is TGTGCCAGCAGTAACCGGGAGCCGGGGGGAGAGCAGTACTTC. Its translation is CASSNREPGGEQYF.

The chain couples TRBV10-3 to TRBJ2-3; D gene uncertain. Germline loops: CDR1 ENHRY, CDR2 SYGVKD. Trimming took off 5 bases at V and 1 base at J, with 16 bases between the two ends. This CDR3 is 16 amino acids long. The chain's CDR3 is CAISTTTSTGTDTQYF. CDR3 bases: TGTGCCATCAGTACCACCACTTCGACCGGCACAGATACGCAGTATTTT.

Note on this clone: A read error may account for a junction end that differs from germline. The V gene is TRBV19, the J gene TRBJ2-1; 9 bases are shared with TRBD1. Germline CDR1 reads LNHDA; CDR2 reads SQIVND (reference sequence). The CDR3 is 15 residues long. CDR3 sequence (DNA): TGTGCCAGTAGTGTAGAGGGACAGGGAAAAAATGAGCAGTTCTTC. This encodes CASSVEGQGKNEQFF.

The gene calls are TRBV28 and TRBJ2-7; perhaps TRBD1 as D (6 bases). This CDR3 is built from 14 residues. V shed 5 bases and J shed 2 bases, with 13 bases lying between them. CDR1 and CDR2 from the germline V gene are MDHEN and SYDVKM. The CDR3 DNA follows: TGTGCCAGCAGTCCCCACGGACAGACCTACGAGCAGTACTTC. Protein product: CASSPHGQTYEQYF.

V usage is TRBV14 and J usage is TRBJ2-1; unclear D gene. The germline CDR1 and CDR2 sequences are SGHDN and FVKESK. The V gene lost 0 bases and the J gene lost 5 bases, with 8 bases spanning the gap. The CDR3 spans 14 residues. CDR3 sequence reads: CASSQEGWNNEQFF. CDR3 DNA sequence: TGTGCCAGCAGCCAAGAGGGCTGGAACAATGAGCAGTTCTTC.

This chain uses TRBV7-9 with TRBJ2-1; perhaps TRBD2 as D (6 bases). V gave up 4 bases and J gave up 6 bases, with 19 bases separating them. The CDR3 loop spans 16 amino acids. Germline lookup yields CDR1 SEHNR and CDR2 FQNEAQ (reference sequence). The CDR3 nucleotides read TGTGCCAGCAGCTCACCCCCCGGGGGACGCCCCAATGAGCAGTTCTTC. This translates into CASSSPPGGRPNEQFF.

The chain employs TRBV5-6 and TRBJ2-3; D tentatively fits TRBD1 or TRBD2 (5 bases each). The V end lost 2 bases, the J end lost 0 bases, and 13 bases lay between the germline ends. Germline CDR1 is SGHDT and CDR2 is YYEEEE. There are 16 residues in the CDR3. The CDR3 DNA reads TGTGCCAGCAGCTTCTCCGGGACGCGTAGCACAGATACGCAGTATTTT. It codes for CASSFSGTRSTDTQYF.